Listed here is a single TCR beta chain. No antigen is known for it. Libraries were prepared by immunoSEQ multiplex PCR; TCRdb keeps only in-frame clonotypes and omits some of them. The sample includes approximately 100,000 clones, approximately 84% seen only once; the top ten take approximately 0.88%. The data belong to a study of graft-versus-host responses after intestinal transplantation. About the study: Anti-thymocyte globulin induction, then tacrolimus and steroids for around 3 years, went to all recipients. Study-wide findings and caveats: Peak levels of circulating GvH clones tracked with early post-transplant HvG declines.

The TCR was taken from a human donor who received an intestinal transplant. The input for sequencing was unstimulated CD4+ T cells sorted from spleen or lymph node cells, taken before intestinal transplant.

CDR3 sequence reads: CASSSLPGGSSYEQYF. CDR3 DNA sequence: TGTGCCAGCAGCTCTCTACCGGGGGGGTCCTCCTACGAGCAGTACTTC. The rearrangement uses TRBV5-5 and TRBJ2-7; 8 bases line up with TRBD2. Looked up from germline, CDR1 is SGHKS and CDR2 is YYEKEE (reference sequence). V dropped 3 bases and J dropped 0; count of bases not matched to a gene: 8. The CDR3 is 16 residues long.